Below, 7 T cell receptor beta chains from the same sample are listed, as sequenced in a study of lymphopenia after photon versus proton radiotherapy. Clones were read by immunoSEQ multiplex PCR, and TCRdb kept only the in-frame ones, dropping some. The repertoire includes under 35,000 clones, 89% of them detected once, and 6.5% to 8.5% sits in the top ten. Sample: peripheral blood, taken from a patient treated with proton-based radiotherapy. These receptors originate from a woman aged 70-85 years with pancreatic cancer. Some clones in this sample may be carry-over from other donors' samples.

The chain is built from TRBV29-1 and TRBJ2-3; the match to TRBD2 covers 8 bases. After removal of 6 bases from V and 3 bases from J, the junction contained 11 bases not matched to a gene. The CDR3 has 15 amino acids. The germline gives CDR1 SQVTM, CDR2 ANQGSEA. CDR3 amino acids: CSVVGAGVKTDTQYF. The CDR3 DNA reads TGCAGCGTAGTAGGAGCGGGAGTTAAGACAGATACGCAGTATTTT.

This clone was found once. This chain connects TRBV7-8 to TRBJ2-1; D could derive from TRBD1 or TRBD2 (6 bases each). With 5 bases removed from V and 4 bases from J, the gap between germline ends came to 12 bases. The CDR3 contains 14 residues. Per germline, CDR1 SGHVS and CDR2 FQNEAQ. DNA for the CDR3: TGTGCCAGCAGCAGGGGGGCTATATACAATGAGCAGTTCTTC. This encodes CASSRGAIYNEQFF.

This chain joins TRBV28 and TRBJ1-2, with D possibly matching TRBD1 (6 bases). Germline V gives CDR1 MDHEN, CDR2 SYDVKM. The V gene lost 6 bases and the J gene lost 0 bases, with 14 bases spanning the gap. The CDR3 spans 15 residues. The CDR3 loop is CASSYTTGTNYGYTF. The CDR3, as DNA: TGTGCCAGCAGCTATACCACAGGGACTAACTATGGCTACACCTTC.

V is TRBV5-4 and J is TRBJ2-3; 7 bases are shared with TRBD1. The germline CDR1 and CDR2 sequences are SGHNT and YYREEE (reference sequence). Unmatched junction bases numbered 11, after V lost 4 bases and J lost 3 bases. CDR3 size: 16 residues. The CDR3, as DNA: TGTGCCAGCAGCCCCCGACAGGGAATTCAGACAGATACGCAGTATTTT. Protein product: CASSPRQGIQTDTQYF. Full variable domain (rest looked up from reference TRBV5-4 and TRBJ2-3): ETGVTQSPTHLIKTRGQQVTLRCSSQSGHNTVSWYQQALGQGPQFIFQYYREEENGRGNFPPRFSGLQFPNYSSELNVNALELDDSALYLCASSPRQGIQTDTQYFGPGTRLTVL.

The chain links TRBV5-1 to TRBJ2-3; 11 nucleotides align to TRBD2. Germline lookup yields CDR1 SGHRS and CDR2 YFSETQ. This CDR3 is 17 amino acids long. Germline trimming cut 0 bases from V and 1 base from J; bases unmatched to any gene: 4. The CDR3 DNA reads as TGCGCCAGCAGCTTGGGAGGGACTAGCGGTCGCACAGATACGCAGTATTTT. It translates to CASSLGGTSGRTDTQYF.

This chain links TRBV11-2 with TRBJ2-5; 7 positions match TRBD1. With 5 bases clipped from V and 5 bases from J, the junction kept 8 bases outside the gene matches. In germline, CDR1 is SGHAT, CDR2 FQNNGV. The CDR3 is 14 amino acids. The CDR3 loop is CASSPDRVGETQYF. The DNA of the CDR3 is TGTGCCAGCAGCCCAGACAGGGTCGGGGAGACCCAGTACTTC. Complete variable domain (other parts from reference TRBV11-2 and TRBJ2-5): EAGVAQSPRYKIIEKRQSVAFWCNPISGHATLYWYQQILGQGPKLLIQFQNNGVVDDSQLPKDRFSAERLKGVDSTLKIQPAKLEDSAVYLCASSPDRVGETQYFGPGTRLLVL.

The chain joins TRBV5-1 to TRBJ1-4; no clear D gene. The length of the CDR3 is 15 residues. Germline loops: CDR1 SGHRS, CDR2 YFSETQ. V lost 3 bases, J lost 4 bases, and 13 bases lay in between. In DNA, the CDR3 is TGCGCCAGCAGCTCTGGGCGGACGAATAATGAAAAACTGTTTTTT. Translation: CASSSGRTNNEKLFF.